The 21 T cell receptor beta chains in this list originate from one sample, sequenced in a study of blood T cell repertoires in COVID-19. Using immunoSEQ multiplex PCR, the repertoire was profiled, and TCRdb retains in-frame clones only, with some absent. The data hold approximately 200,000 clones, with around 87% observed a single time. Sequenced material: peripheral blood. All receptors derive from a man aged 60-69 years who had recovered from COVID-19.

J is TRBJ2-7 and V is TRBV6-1; 11 nucleotides match TRBD2. CDR1 MNHNS and CDR2 SASEGT come from the germline V gene. This CDR3 is built from 15 residues. The V segment lost 1 base and the J segment 3 bases; nucleotides outside the gene matches: 2. The CDR3 is CASSEGLAGYYEQYF. The CDR3, as DNA: TGTGCCAGCAGTGAAGGACTAGCGGGGTACTACGAGCAGTACTTC.

This rearrangement joins TRBV30 to TRBJ1-4; 9 bases fit TRBD1. The CDR3 has 12 amino acids. From germline, CDR1 is GTSNPN and CDR2 SVGIG (reference sequence). CDR3 loop: CAVTGGSEKLFF. As DNA, the CDR3 is TGTGCGGTGACAGGGGGGAGTGAAAAACTGTTTTTT. Full variable domain (remainder filled in from reference TRBV30 and TRBJ1-4): SQTIHQWPATLVQPVGSPLSLECTVEGTSNPNLYWYRQAAGRGLQLLFYSVGIGQISSEVPQNLSASRPQDRQFILSSKKLLLSDSGFYLCAVTGGSEKLFFGSGTQLSVL.

The chain links TRBV6-5 to TRBJ2-6; D not certain. Germline lookup yields CDR1 MNHEY and CDR2 SVGAGI. CDR3 length: 15 residues. V was clipped by 6 bases and J by 0 bases, with 9 bases between them. CDR3 residues: CASSARRSGANVLTF. The CDR3 DNA sequence: TGTGCCAGCAGCGCCAGGCGCTCTGGGGCCAACGTCCTGACTTTC.

The rearrangement joins TRBV5-1 to TRBJ2-5; D may be TRBD2 (5 bases). Per the germline V gene, CDR1 is SGHRS and CDR2 is YFSETQ. CDR3 length equals 14 residues. V gave up 0 bases and J gave up 9 bases, with 15 bases separating them. The CDR3 DNA is TGCGCCAGCAGCTTGGACGTTCAGTCCGGGGCCCAGTACTTC. Its protein product is CASSLDVQSGAQYF.

Turning to this clone: At one end, the junction sequence differs from germline, possibly due to a read error. V and J are TRBV6-1 and TRBJ1-2; 8 bases match TRBD1. CDR1 MNHNS and CDR2 SASEGT come from the germline V gene. This CDR3 comprises 14 residues. The CDR3 coding sequence is TGTGCCAGCAGTGAAACACAGGGGGTCTCCGCGGTCTCCTTC. Translating it yields CASSETQGVSAVSF.

The chain joins TRBV30 to TRBJ1-6; no clear D. Germline CDR1 and CDR2: GTSNPN and SVGIG (reference sequence). This CDR3 contains 11 residues. V gave up 7 bases and J gave up 14 bases, with 15 bases separating them. CDR3 in amino acids: CASSSTRALHF. In DNA, the CDR3 is TGTGCCTCCTCCTCCACCCGAGCCCTCCACTTT.

The chain joins TRBV19 to TRBJ1-1; 7 nucleotides align to TRBD1. The CDR3 length is 14 residues. The germline V gene has CDR1 LNHDA and CDR2 SQIVND (reference sequence). The junction had 4 bases not matched to a gene; V was cut back by 6 bases and J by 0 bases. The DNA of the CDR3 is TGTGCCAGTAGGAGACAGGGAATGAACACTGAAGCTTTCTTT. This encodes CASRRQGMNTEAFF.

The chain recombines TRBV5-6 with TRBJ1-5, with TRBD1 as a possible D gene (5 bases). The length of the CDR3 is 14 residues. The germline gives CDR1 SGHDT, CDR2 YYEEEE. The V end lost 3 bases, the J end lost 3 bases, and 10 bases lay between the germline ends. In nucleotides, the CDR3 is TGTGCCAGCAGCTCTCAGGGATTCAATCAGCCCCAGCATTTT. This translates into CASSSQGFNQPQHF.

This sequence joins TRBV29-1 and TRBJ1-2, with 8 bases aligning to TRBD1. This CDR3 has 13 amino acids. Trimming cost V 6 bases and J 0 bases; bases outside gene matches: 3. The germline gives CDR1 SQVTM, CDR2 ANQGSEA. The CDR3 loop reads CSVGQGPNYGYTF. CDR3 sequence (DNA): TGCAGCGTAGGACAGGGCCCTAACTATGGCTACACCTTC.

The rearrangement joins TRBV3-1 (or the pseudogene TRBV3-2) to TRBJ2-5, with D perhaps TRBD2 (5 bases). The CDR3 is made up of 16 amino acids. The germline V and J ends were trimmed by 4 bases and 1 base, with 16 bases remaining between them. CDR1 and CDR2 from the germline V gene are LGHDT and YNNKEL (reference sequence). The CDR3 region has the DNA TGTGCCAGCAGCCCTGACTACTCTCTAGGCCAAGAGACCCAGTACTTC. Amino acid sequence: CASSPDYSLGQETQYF.

The CDR3 here is CASSPFQVGNSPLHF. CDR3 bases: TGTGCCAGCAGCCCATTTCAGGTGGGCAATTCACCCCTCCACTTT. V is TRBV5-4 and J is TRBJ1-6; D is uncertain. The length of the CDR3 is 15 residues. V gave up 4 bases and J gave up 7 bases, with 15 bases separating them. The germline V gene encodes CDR1 SGHNT and CDR2 YYREEE (reference sequence).

CDR3 sequence reads: CASSYSGDRSYEQYF. Written as DNA, the CDR3 is TGTGCCAGCAGTTACTCTGGGGACAGGTCCTACGAGCAGTACTTC. The chain links TRBV6-5 to TRBJ2-7, with 8 bases lining up with TRBD1. V dropped 0 bases and J dropped 1; count of bases not matched to a gene: 2. This CDR3 is built from 15 residues. Germline CDR1 MNHEY, CDR2 SVGAGI.

The chain links TRBV5-1 to TRBJ1-6, with a tentative D call TRBD1 (5 bases). The germline V gene encodes CDR1 SGHRS and CDR2 YFSETQ. The length of the CDR3 is 16 residues. Trimming stripped 1 base from V and 7 bases from J, with 15 bases between. The CDR3 loop reads CASSLYSPGLNSPLHF. Here the CDR3 DNA reads TGCGCCAGCAGCTTGTACTCTCCAGGGCTCAATTCACCCCTCCACTTT.

This chain links TRBV7-7 with TRBJ2-2, with 8 bases identical to TRBD1. The CDR3 is made up of 17 amino acids. Germline trimming cut 6 bases from V and 7 bases from J; bases unmatched to any gene: 16. Germline CDR1 and CDR2: SSHAT and FNYEAQ (reference sequence). The CDR3 DNA sequence: TGTGCCAGCAGTTCGTTATTAGGACAGGGCACAAACGGGGAGCTGTTTTTT. Translation gives CASSSLLGQGTNGELFF.

V usage is TRBV3-1 (or the pseudogene TRBV3-2) and J usage is TRBJ2-1, with TRBD2 matching 8 bases. Per germline, CDR1 LGHDT and CDR2 YNNKEL (reference sequence). The CDR3 contains 16 residues. Germline trimming cut 4 bases from V and 0 bases from J; bases unmatched to any gene: 5. The CDR3 DNA reads TGTGCCAGCAGCCGCCGACTAGCGAGCTCCTACAATGAGCAGTTCTTC. Amino acid sequence: CASSRRLASSYNEQFF.

The CDR3 region is CASSLGAGGDTQYF. For the CDR3, the DNA is TGTGCCAGCAGCTTAGGAGCGGGAGGAGATACGCAGTATTTT. The rearrangement joins TRBV11-2 to TRBJ2-3, with 9 bases that match TRBD2. CDR1 SGHAT and CDR2 FQNNGV come from the germline V gene. V was pared by 1 base and J by 5 bases, with 1 base of the junction left unmatched. The CDR3 is 14 residues long.

The chain is built from TRBV6-6 and TRBJ1-5, with 9 nucleotides matching TRBD1. This CDR3 spans 16 amino acids. The V gene end was trimmed by 4 bases and the J gene end by 4 bases; junction bases not matched to a gene: 8. In germline, CDR1 is MNHNY, CDR2 SVGAGI (reference sequence). The CDR3 region is CASSFGIGQGNQPQHF. The DNA for the CDR3 is TGTGCCAGCAGTTTTGGGATCGGACAGGGGAATCAGCCCCAGCATTTT.

The chain uses TRBV5-1 and TRBJ2-1; a weak D match, TRBD1 (5 bases). V shed 0 bases and J shed 8 bases, with 12 bases lying between them. Per the germline V gene, CDR1 is SGHRS and CDR2 is YFSETQ. The CDR3 loop spans 14 amino acids. CDR3 in amino acids: CASSLGQPWDEQFF. For the CDR3, the DNA is TGCGCCAGCAGCTTGGGACAGCCTTGGGATGAGCAGTTCTTC.

This clone was seen repeatedly, ten times or more. This chain links TRBV7-2 with TRBJ2-1, with no clear D. CDR3 length: 14 amino acids. V gave up 6 bases and J gave up 0 bases, with 9 bases separating them. Germline V gene sequence: CDR1 SGHTA, CDR2 FQGNSA. The CDR3 loop reads CASSGRASYNEQFF. The CDR3 region has the DNA TGTGCCAGCAGTGGGCGTGCCTCCTACAATGAGCAGTTCTTC.

The V gene is TRBV4-3, the J gene TRBJ2-7, with TRBD2 identical over 9 bases. With 2 bases clipped from V and 0 bases from J, the junction kept 8 bases outside the gene matches. The CDR3 totals 17 residues. Germline CDR1 and CDR2: LGHNA and YSLEER. In DNA form, the CDR3 reads TGCGCCAGCAGCCAACACGGCGGCGGGGGGGGCTCCTACGAGCAGTACTTC. Translating gives CASSQHGGGGGSYEQYF.

The chain carries TRBV2 and TRBJ2-3; 8 bases agree with TRBD1. Germline assignment: CDR1 SNHLY and CDR2 FYNNEI. V was clipped by 6 bases and J by 6 bases; unmatched bases: 11. The CDR3 has 15 residues. The CDR3 protein is CASRDRGGMSDTQYF. DNA of the CDR3: TGTGCCAGCAGAGACAGGGGTGGAATGTCTGATACGCAGTATTTT.